This is a list of T cell receptor beta chains from one sample in a study of radiotherapy plus CTLA-4 blockade in lung cancer. Sequencing used immunoSEQ multiplex PCR; TCRdb keeps in-frame clones, though not all of them. The table lists 75,000 to 95,000 clones, about two thirds of them singletons. The sample consisted of peripheral blood, taken from a patient treated with radiotherapy plus ipilimumab. The receptors come from a human donor with non-small cell lung cancer that progressed on radiotherapy plus ipilimumab. Both conserved end residues are part of each CDR3. A D gene is named only where the DNA matches it firmly. Clone size appears in some rows only: once, few, many, or a class for an expanded clone.

V gene	clone size	J gene	D gene	CDR3 DNA	CDR3 protein
TRBV14	once	TRBJ2-7	-	TGTGCCAGCAGCCCGCGGACTTTGCCCGACTACGAGCAGTACTTC	CASSPRTLPDYEQYF
TRBV14	-	TRBJ2-7	-	TGTGCCAGCAGCCAAGACAGGGGCTACGAGCAGTACTTC	CASSQDRGYEQYF
TRBV14	few	TRBJ1-2	-	TGTGCCAGCAGCCAAGATCGGGTCCCCCTACCTAACTATGGCTACACCTTC	CASSQDRVPLPNYGYTF
TRBV2	-	TRBJ1-4	-	TGTGCCAGCAGTTTCCGGCACCCTACTGCAACTAATGAAAAACTGTTTTTT	CASSFRHPTATNEKLFF
TRBV7-5	-	TRBJ2-7	-	TGTGTCAGAAGCCTTGGACCTTACGAGCAGTACTTC	CVRSLGPYEQYF
TRBV18	-	TRBJ1-3	-	TGTGCCAGTAGACAGAGCTCTGGAAACACCATATATTTT	CASRQSSGNTIYF
TRBV7-3	-	TRBJ2-5	-	TGTGCCAGCAGCTCCCAGCCAGGCCCACAAGAGACCCAGTACTTC	CASSSQPGPQETQYF
TRBV9	-	TRBJ2-1	-	TGTGCCAGCAGCGGAAGGGACTTCTCCTACAATGAGCAGTTCTTC	CASSGRDFSYNEQFF
TRBV2	-	TRBJ2-4	-	TGTGCCAGTGGGGCGGCGGCGGGCAAAAACATTCAGTACTTC	CASGAAAGKNIQYF
TRBV15	-	TRBJ2-2	TRBD2	TGTGCCACCAGCAGAGATCTTAGCGGGGGGGCGTACACCGGGGAGCTGTTTTTT	CATSRDLSGGAYTGELFF
TRBV10-3	-	TRBJ2-1	-	TGTGCCATCAGGCCTACTTCATCCTACAATGAGCAGTTCTTC	CAIRPTSSYNEQFF
TRBV10-2	-	TRBJ2-1	-	TGCGCCAGCAGTACAGCGTCCGAGCAGTTCTTC	CASSTASEQFF
TRBV11-2	-	TRBJ2-5	-	TGTGCCAGCAGCCGAGGTAGCGGACAAGAGACCCAGTACTTC	CASSRGSGQETQYF
TRBV19	-	TRBJ2-1	TRBD2	TGTGCCAGTAGTATTAGCCTAGCGGGGGGATGGAATGAGCAGTTCTTC	CASSISLAGGWNEQFF
TRBV28	-	TRBJ1-2	TRBD1	TGTGCCAGCAGTTTAACAGGGGGCGATTTCTATGGCTACACCTTC	CASSLTGGDFYGYTF
TRBV6-5	-	TRBJ2-7	TRBD1	TGTGCCAGCAGAAAGGGACAGGGAGTGGCGCAGTACTTC	CASRKGQGVAQYF
TRBV4-3	-	TRBJ1-6	-	TGCGCCAGCAGCCAAGAATTGACAGCCACCTATAATTCACCCCTCCACTTT	CASSQELTATYNSPLHF
TRBV29-1	few	TRBJ2-3	-	TGCAGCGTTCCTGACGCTAGCACAGATACGCAGTATTTT	CSVPDASTDTQYF
TRBV11-3	-	TRBJ2-3	-	TGTGCCAGCAGCTTAAGAGCAGATACGCAGTATTTT	CASSLRADTQYF
TRBV2	-	TRBJ1-6	TRBD1	TGTGCCAGCAGTCAGGGACAGGGAAGGAATTCACCCCTCCACTTT	CASSQGQGRNSPLHF
TRBV23-1	-	TRBJ1-2	-	TGCGCCAGCAGCCAACGACAGAAAGGTAGGTATGGCTACACCTTC	CASSQRQKGRYGYTF
TRBV4-3	few	TRBJ1-3	-	TGCGCCAGCAGCCAAGATGCCAGGGCTTCAGGAAACACCATATATTTT	CASSQDARASGNTIYF
TRBV7-9	few	TRBJ2-5	TRBD2	TGTGCCAGCAGCTTGGGGTTAGCGGGAGGCGAGACCCAGTACTTC	CASSLGLAGGETQYF
TRBV6-5	-	TRBJ1-4	-	TGTGCCAGCAGTCCGCAGCGACTTGTAGGACTGATGTTTTTT	CASSPQRLVGLMFF
TRBV4-2	-	TRBJ1-3	-	TGTGCCAGCAGCCAAGATCCCCACGGGAGGCACCCTGGAAACACCATATATTTT	CASSQDPHGRHPGNTIYF